Each of the 19 T cell receptor beta chains below was sequenced from the same sample in a study of T cells after yellow fever vaccination. TCRdb re-derived calls from the 5' RACE reads in MiXCR, one entry per CDR3 protein. The sample lists roughly 340,000 distinct CDR3 sequences; approximately 4% were seen once. The source was PBMCs, collected 5 days after the yellow fever booster vaccination. The receptor source for this set is a man aged 18 to 35 who received the YFV17D yellow fever vaccine.

The V and J genes are TRBV9 and TRBJ1-3; TRBD1 aligns across 7 bases. The CDR3 extends over 15 amino acids. CDR1 and CDR2 from the germline V gene are SGDLS and YYNGEE. The V and J ends lost 5 bases and 3 bases, in that order; junction bases with no gene match: 8. Written as DNA, the CDR3 is TGTGCCAGCAGTACACAGGGGATCAGTGGAAACACCATATATTTT. It specifies CASSTQGISGNTIYF.

This chain uses TRBV14 with TRBJ2-7, with D unclear. Trimming removed 0 bases at V and 5 bases at J, with 8 bases between. CDR3 length: 13 residues. Germline values: CDR1 SGHDN, CDR2 FVKESK. The CDR3 region is CASSQEYRNEQYF. DNA for the CDR3: TGTGCCAGCAGCCAAGAGTACCGAAACGAGCAGTACTTC.

The V call is TRBV11-2, the J call TRBJ2-1; 10 nucleotides match TRBD1. The CDR3 runs 16 residues. V lost 1 base to trimming and J lost 6 bases; unmatched junction nucleotides: 6. Germline V lookup: CDR1 SGHAT, CDR2 FQNNGV. The CDR3 DNA sequence: TGTGCCAGCAGCTTAGTCGTGACAGGGGGCACCAATGAGCAGTTCTTC. Its protein is CASSLVVTGGTNEQFF.

The sample holds many counts of this clonotype. This sequence joins TRBV6-5 and TRBJ1-2; D unclear. From germline, CDR1 is MNHEY and CDR2 SVGAGI. Trimming removed 0 bases at V and 3 bases at J, with 11 bases between. The CDR3 covers 15 residues. CDR3 region: CASSYSVPPDYGYTF. The CDR3 DNA reads TGTGCCAGCAGTTACTCGGTCCCACCCGACTATGGCTACACCTTC.

The chain couples TRBV29-1 to TRBJ2-5, with D tentatively TRBD1 (6 bases). CDR1 and CDR2 from the germline V gene are SQVTM and ANQGSEA. Deletions cut 5 bases from V and 0 bases from J, with 10 bases between. The CDR3 has 13 amino acids. CDR3 sequence: CSVSRTDQETQYF. The CDR3 DNA sequence: TGCAGCGTTAGCCGGACAGACCAAGAGACCCAGTACTTC.

The V gene is TRBV2, the J gene TRBJ2-3, with a weak D call TRBD2 (5 bases). With 0 bases removed from V and 7 bases from J, the gap between germline ends came to 11 bases. The length of the CDR3 is 14 residues. Germline CDR1 reads SNHLY; CDR2 reads FYNNEI. As DNA, the CDR3 is TGTGCCAGCAGTGAAGCGCTTCGGGGATATACGCAGTATTTT. Translated: CASSEALRGYTQYF.

The rearrangement links TRBV28 to TRBJ2-3; 12 bases fit TRBD1. Trimming took 6 bases from V and 5 from J; bases not matched to a gene: 3. Per germline, CDR1 MDHEN and CDR2 SYDVKM. The CDR3 totals 14 residues. The CDR3 sequence is CASRGTGGRDTQYF. Here the CDR3 DNA reads TGTGCCAGCAGGGGGACAGGGGGCAGAGATACGCAGTATTTT.

This chain joins TRBV29-1 and TRBJ2-6, with 9 positions matching TRBD1. The CDR3 is made up of 18 amino acids. In germline, CDR1 is SQVTM, CDR2 ANQGSEA. Trimming took 7 bases from V and 4 from J; bases not matched to a gene: 17. CDR3 in DNA: TGCAGCGCCACGATCGCGGGACAGGGACATACAGGGGCCAACGTCCTGACTTTC. Encoded protein: CSATIAGQGHTGANVLTF. Complete variable domain (other parts from reference TRBV29-1 and TRBJ2-6): SAVISQKPSRDICQRGTSLTIQCQVDSQVTMMFWYRQQPGQSLTLIATANQGSEATYESGFVIDKFPISRPNLTFSTLTVSNMSPEDSSIYLCSATIAGQGHTGANVLTFGAGSRLTVL.

The chain has TRBV2 and TRBJ2-7; the D is unclear. Germline lookup yields CDR1 SNHLY and CDR2 FYNNEI. Trimming took off 4 bases at V and 1 base at J, with 14 bases between the two ends. This CDR3 is built from 15 residues. The CDR3 DNA is TGTGCCAGCAGTGCGGTCTTTTCAGGATCCTACGAGCAGTACTTC. It codes for CASSAVFSGSYEQYF. The complete variable domain, with remaining parts taken from reference TRBV2 and TRBJ2-7, reads EPEVTQTPSHQVTQMGQEVILRCVPISNHLYFYWYRQILGQKVEFLVSFYNNEISEKSEIFDDQFSVERPDGSNFTLKIRSTKLEDSAMYFCASSAVFSGSYEQYFGPGTRLTVT.

The sample holds many counts of this clonotype. The chain is built from TRBV18 and TRBJ2-7; 8 positions agree with TRBD2. CDR3 size: 13 residues. J lost 5 bases, V lost 6 bases, and 6 bases had no gene match. Per the germline V gene, CDR1 is KGHSH and CDR2 is LQKENI. CDR3 DNA sequence: TGTGCCAGCTCCCCCGGGAGGGACGACGAGCAGTACTTC. Translated, it gives CASSPGRDDEQYF.

This clonotype turned up a few times. This chain uses TRBV5-1 with TRBJ1-6, with D possibly being TRBD1 (5 bases). The V and J ends lost 2 bases and 10 bases respectively, with 16 bases between them. CDR1 SGHRS and CDR2 YFSETQ come from the germline V gene. The CDR3 runs 15 residues. The CDR3 sequence: CASSLVGRVLSPLHF. The CDR3, as DNA: TGCGCCAGCAGCTTAGTCGGCAGGGTACTCTCACCCCTCCACTTT.

V and J are TRBV7-2 and TRBJ2-5, with D unclear. Trimming pared 4 bases from V and 7 bases from J, leaving 13 bases between. The germline V gene encodes CDR1 SGHTA and CDR2 FQGNSA. The CDR3 consists of 13 residues. The CDR3 loop is CASSSIETGTQYF. The DNA for the CDR3 is TGTGCCAGCAGCTCAATTGAGACGGGGACCCAGTACTTC.

A few counts support this clonotype. The rearrangement uses TRBV6-2 or TRBV6-3 and TRBJ2-7; no clear D gene. V was trimmed by 5 bases and J by 3 bases, leaving 5 bases between them. Germline lookup yields CDR1 MNHEY and CDR2 SVGEGT. This CDR3 contains 11 residues. This CDR3 reads CASSPVYEQYV. In nucleotides, the CDR3 is TGTGCCAGCAGTCCGGTCTACGAGCAGTACGTC.

This clonotype was observed many times. This chain connects TRBV20-1 to TRBJ1-1; 8 bases are a match to TRBD1. Germline values: CDR1 DFQATT, CDR2 SNEGSKA (reference sequence). Germline trimming cut 0 bases from V and 5 bases from J; bases unmatched to any gene: 14. The CDR3 has 17 residues. The CDR3 DNA sequence: TGCAGTGCTAGAGATGGGGCGCTGGGCAGGGGGCCTACTGAAGCTTTCTTT. Its translation is CSARDGALGRGPTEAFF.

This clonotype was detected ten times or more. V gene TRBV6-5 combines with J gene TRBJ1-2; 10 positions agree with TRBD1. Unmatched junction bases numbered 4, after V lost 2 bases and J lost 4 bases. Germline CDR1 reads MNHEY; CDR2 reads SVGAGI. The CDR3 has 15 amino acids. The CDR3 is CASSYEGTGAYGYTF. The CDR3 coding sequence is TGTGCCAGCAGTTACGAGGGGACAGGGGCCTATGGCTACACCTTC.

This clonotype showed up many times. The chain employs TRBV14 and TRBJ2-3; D is unclear. The CDR3 loop spans 13 amino acids. CDR1 SGHDN and CDR2 FVKESK come from the germline V gene. V lost 4 bases and J lost 6, with 11 bases in between. The chain's CDR3 is CASSPSYRDTQYF. The CDR3 DNA is TGTGCCAGCAGCCCTTCGTACCGGGATACGCAGTATTTT.

The chain joins TRBV29-1 to TRBJ2-7; D possibly corresponds to TRBD1 (5 bases). The CDR3 length is 15 residues. Germline V CDR1 and CDR2: SQVTM, ANQGSEA. Trimming cost V 0 bases and J 0 bases, with 12 bases left between them. The CDR3 loop is CSVEDRGADSYEQYF. The CDR3 nucleotides read TGCAGCGTTGAAGATCGTGGGGCTGACTCCTACGAGCAGTACTTC.

This clonotype occurred many times. The chain recombines TRBV7-6 with TRBJ2-4; 10 bases line up with TRBD2. The CDR3 length is 19 residues. Germline V gives CDR1 SGHVS, CDR2 FNYEAQ. Germline trimming cut 7 bases from V and 0 bases from J; bases unmatched to any gene: 15. The CDR3 nucleotides are TGTGCCAGCATCAAAGCCCGGACTAGCGGTGGGGGAGCCAAAAACATTCAGTACTTC. This translates into CASIKARTSGGGAKNIQYF.

This clonotype was detected many times. The genes are TRBV27 and TRBJ2-7; possibly TRBD1 for D (6 bases). This CDR3 spans 13 amino acids. V lost 5 bases and J lost 4, with 12 bases in between. Germline CDR1 MNHEY, CDR2 SMNVEV (reference sequence). The DNA for the CDR3 is TGTGCCAGCAGTCCCAGGGGTTTGTACGAGCAGTACGTC. As protein: CASSPRGLYEQYV.